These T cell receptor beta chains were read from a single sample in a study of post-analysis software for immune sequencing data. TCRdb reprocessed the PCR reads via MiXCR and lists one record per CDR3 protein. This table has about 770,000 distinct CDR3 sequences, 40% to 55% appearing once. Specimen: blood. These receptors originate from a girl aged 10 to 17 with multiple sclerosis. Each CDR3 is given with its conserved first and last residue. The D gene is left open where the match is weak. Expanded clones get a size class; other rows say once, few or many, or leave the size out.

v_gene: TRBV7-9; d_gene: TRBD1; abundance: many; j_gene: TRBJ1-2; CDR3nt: TGTGCCAGCAGCTCCACTGATGGACAGGGAGTCTACACCTTC; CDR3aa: CASSSTDGQGVYTF
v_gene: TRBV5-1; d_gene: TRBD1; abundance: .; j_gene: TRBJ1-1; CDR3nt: TGCGCCAGCCGAAGGGACAGGACTGAAGCTTTCTTT; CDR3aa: CASRRDRTEAFF
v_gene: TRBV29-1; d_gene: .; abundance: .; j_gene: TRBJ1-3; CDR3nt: TGCAGCGCCCTACAGTACTCTGGAAACACCATATATTTT; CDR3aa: CSALQYSGNTIYF
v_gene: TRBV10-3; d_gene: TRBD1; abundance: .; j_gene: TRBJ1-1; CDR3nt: TGTGCCATCAGTGGCCGGGACAGGGGGCCGAACACTGAAGCTTTCTTT; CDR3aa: CAISGRDRGPNTEAFF
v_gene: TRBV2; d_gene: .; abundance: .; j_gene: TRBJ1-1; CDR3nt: TGTGCCAGCAGTATCCCGGGGTTGAAGGCTGAAGCTTTCTTT; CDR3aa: CASSIPGLKAEAFF
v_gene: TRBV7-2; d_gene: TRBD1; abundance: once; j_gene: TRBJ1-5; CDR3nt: TGTGCCAGCAGCCCGGGACAGGGGCCCGGTCAGCCCCAGCATTTT; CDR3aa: CASSPGQGPGQPQHF
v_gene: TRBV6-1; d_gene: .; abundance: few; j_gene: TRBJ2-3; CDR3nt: TGTGCCAGCAGCTCGCAGCTGGACTCCATAGATACGCAGTATTTT; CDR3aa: CASSSQLDSIDTQYF
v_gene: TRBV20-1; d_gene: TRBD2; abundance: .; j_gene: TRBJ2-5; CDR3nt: TGCAGTGCTAGATCGGGACTAGCGGGAGTAGAGACCCAGTACTTC; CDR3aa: CSARSGLAGVETQYF
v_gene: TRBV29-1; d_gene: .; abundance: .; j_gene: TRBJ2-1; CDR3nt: TGCAGCGTTGAGAGAGGGGAGCAGTTCTTC; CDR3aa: CSVERGEQFF
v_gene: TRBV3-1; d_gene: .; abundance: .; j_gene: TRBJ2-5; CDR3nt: TGTGCCAGCAGCCAAGATCCCGGGATGTGGGAAGAGACCCAGTACTTC; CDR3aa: CASSQDPGMWEETQYF
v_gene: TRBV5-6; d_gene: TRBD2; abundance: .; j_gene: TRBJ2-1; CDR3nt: TGTGCCAGCAGACGGCGACTAGCGGGAGTTTCTAATGAGCAGTTCTTC; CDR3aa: CASRRRLAGVSNEQFF
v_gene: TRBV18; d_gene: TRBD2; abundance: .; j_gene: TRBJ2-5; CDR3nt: TGTGCCAGCTCACCCGGGACTAGCGGATTCCAAGAGACCCAGTACTTC; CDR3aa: CASSPGTSGFQETQYF
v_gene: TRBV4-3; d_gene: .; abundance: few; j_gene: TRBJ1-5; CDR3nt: TGCGCCAGCAGCCAAGATTATTCCGCCCCCTTTAGTTTTGAGGGCAATCAGCCCCAGCATTTT; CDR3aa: CASSQDYSAPFSFEGNQPQHF
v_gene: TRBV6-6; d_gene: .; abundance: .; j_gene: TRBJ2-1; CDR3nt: TGTGCCAGCAGTACCGGCGGGGTCGAGCAGTTCTTC; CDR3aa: CASSTGGVEQFF
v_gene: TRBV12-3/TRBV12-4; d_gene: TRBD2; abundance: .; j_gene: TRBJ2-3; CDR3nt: TGTGCCAGCAGTTTACTACTAGCGGGAGTGCCAGATACGCAGTATTTT; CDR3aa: CASSLLLAGVPDTQYF
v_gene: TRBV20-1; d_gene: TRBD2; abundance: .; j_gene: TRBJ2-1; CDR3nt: TGCAGTGCTTCATCGGGACTAGCGGCAACTATGAGGTACAATGAGCAGTTCTTC; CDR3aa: CSASSGLAATMRYNEQFF
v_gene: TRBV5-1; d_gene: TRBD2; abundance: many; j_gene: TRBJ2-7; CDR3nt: TGCGCCAGCAGCTTGAGAGGGACTAGCGTCGACGAGCAGTACTTC; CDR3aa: CASSLRGTSVDEQYF
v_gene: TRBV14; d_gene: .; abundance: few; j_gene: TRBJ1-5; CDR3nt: TGTGCCAGCAGCCAAGGCGGTGTGTATCAGCCCCAGCATTTT; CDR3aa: CASSQGGVYQPQHF
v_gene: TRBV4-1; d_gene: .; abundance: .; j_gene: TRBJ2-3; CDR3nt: TGCGCCAGCAGCCCCTCAGGGGCAGTCACAGATACGCAGTATTTT; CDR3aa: CASSPSGAVTDTQYF
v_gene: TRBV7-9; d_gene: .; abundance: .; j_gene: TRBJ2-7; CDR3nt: TGTGCCAGCAGCCCGCCTACGGGGAGCTACGAGCAGTACTTC; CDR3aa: CASSPPTGSYEQYF
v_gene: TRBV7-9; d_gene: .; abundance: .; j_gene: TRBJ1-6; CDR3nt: TGTGCCAGCAGCTTAGGCCTGCTGGAAGGTTCACCCCTCCACTTT; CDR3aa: CASSLGLLEGSPLHF
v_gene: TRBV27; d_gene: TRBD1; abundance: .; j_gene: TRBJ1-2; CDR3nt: TGTGCCAGCAGTTCCCGGGACAGGGGCTTTAGTTATGGCTACACCTTC; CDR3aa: CASSSRDRGFSYGYTF
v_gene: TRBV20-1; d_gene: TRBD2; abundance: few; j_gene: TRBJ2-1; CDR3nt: TGCAGTGGCGCGTGGGGGGGGACTGAGCAGTTCTTC; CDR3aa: CSGAWGGTEQFF
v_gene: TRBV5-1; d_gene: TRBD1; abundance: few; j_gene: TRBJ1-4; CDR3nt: TGCGCCAGCAGCTTGGTGGGACAGGGGGATGAAAAACTGTTTTTT; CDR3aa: CASSLVGQGDEKLFF
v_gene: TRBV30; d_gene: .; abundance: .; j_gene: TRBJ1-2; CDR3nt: TGTGCCTGGAGTGGGGGTGTCGGCTCCTATGGCTACACCTTC; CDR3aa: CAWSGGVGSYGYTF
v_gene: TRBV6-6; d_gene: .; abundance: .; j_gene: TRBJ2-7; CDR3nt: TGTGCCACCACCCGAACAGGGACGTACGAGCAGTACTTC; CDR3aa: CATTRTGTYEQYF
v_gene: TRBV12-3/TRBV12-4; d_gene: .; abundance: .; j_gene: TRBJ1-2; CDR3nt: TGTGCCAGCAGCATTCCGGGGAGTCCTAACTATGGCTACACCTTC; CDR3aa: CASSIPGSPNYGYTF
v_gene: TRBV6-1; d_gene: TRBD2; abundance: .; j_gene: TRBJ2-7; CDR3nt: TGTGCCAGCAGTGTTCGACTAGCGGGAGACGTCTACGAGCAGTACTTC; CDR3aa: CASSVRLAGDVYEQYF
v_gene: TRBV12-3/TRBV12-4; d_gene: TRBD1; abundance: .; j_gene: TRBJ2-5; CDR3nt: TGTGCCAGCAGGGGGACAGGGGGCTATGGAGAGACCCAGTACTTC; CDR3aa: CASRGTGGYGETQYF
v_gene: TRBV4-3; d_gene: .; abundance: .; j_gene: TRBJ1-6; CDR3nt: TGCGCCAGCAGCCAAGATGGTCCAGGGAGTAATTCACCCCTCCACTTT; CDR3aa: CASSQDGPGSNSPLHF
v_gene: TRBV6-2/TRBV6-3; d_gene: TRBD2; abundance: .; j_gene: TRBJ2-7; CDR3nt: TGTGCCAGCAGTGACTCTCGGACTAGCGGGCGGGAGCAGTACTTC; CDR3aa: CASSDSRTSGREQYF
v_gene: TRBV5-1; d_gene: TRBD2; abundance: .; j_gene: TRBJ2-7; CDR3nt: TGCGCCAGCAGCCCGGCGGGGGGCCTAGACTTAATTTCCTACGAGCAGTACTTC; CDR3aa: CASSPAGGLDLISYEQYF
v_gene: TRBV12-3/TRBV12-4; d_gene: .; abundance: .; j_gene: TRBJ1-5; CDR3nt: TGTGCCAGCAGTCCCCCTCCCCTGGATCAGCCCCAGCATTTT; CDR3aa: CASSPPPLDQPQHF
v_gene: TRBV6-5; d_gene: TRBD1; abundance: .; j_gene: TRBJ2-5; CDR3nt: TGTGCCAGCAGCTCCGGGACAGGGGTTTCGGAGACCCAGTACTTC; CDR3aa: CASSSGTGVSETQYF
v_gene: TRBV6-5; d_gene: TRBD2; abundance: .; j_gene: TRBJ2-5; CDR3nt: TGTGCCAGCAGTTACTTCGGGACTAGCGGGAGGTTCCAAGAGACCCAGTACTTC; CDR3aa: CASSYFGTSGRFQETQYF
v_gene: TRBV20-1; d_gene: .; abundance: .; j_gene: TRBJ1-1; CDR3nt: TGCAGTGCTAGAGATATCACCATGGCAGGGGCCACTGAAGCTTTCTTT; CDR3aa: CSARDITMAGATEAFF
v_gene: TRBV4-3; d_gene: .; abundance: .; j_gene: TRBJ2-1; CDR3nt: TGCGCCAGCAGCCAAATGGGATTAATGACAGGAAACAATGAGCAGTTCTTC; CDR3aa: CASSQMGLMTGNNEQFF
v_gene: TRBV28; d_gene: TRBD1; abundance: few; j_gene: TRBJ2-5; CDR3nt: TGTGCCAGCAGTTTACTTGGACAGGAGCCGGAGACCCAGTACTTC; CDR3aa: CASSLLGQEPETQYF
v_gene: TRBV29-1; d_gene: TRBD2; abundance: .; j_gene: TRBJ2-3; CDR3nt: TGCAGCGTTGAAGGCCTCTTGTGGGGGGGTACGCAGTATTTT; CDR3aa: CSVEGLLWGGTQYF
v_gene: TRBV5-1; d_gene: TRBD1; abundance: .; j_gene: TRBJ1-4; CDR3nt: TGCGCCAGCAGCTCATTCGGGACAGGGGATGAAAAACTGTTTTTT; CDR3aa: CASSSFGTGDEKLFF
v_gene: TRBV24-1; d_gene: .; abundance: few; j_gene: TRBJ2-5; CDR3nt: TGTGCCACCAGTGATGCAGGGCAAGAGACCCAGTACTTC; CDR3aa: CATSDAGQETQYF
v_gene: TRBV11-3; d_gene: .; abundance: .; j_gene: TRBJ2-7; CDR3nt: TGTGCCAGCAGCTTAAGGCGTCCTCCCTACGAGCAGTACTTC; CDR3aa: CASSLRRPPYEQYF
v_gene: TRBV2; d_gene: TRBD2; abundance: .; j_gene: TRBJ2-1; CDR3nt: TGTGCCAGCACACTAGCGGACCCCTCCTACAATGAGCAGTTCTTC; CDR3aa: CASTLADPSYNEQFF
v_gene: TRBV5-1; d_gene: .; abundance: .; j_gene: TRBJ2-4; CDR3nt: TGCGCCAGCCGCCAAGGGGGACAAAAAGCCAAAAACATTCAGTACTTC; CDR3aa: CASRQGGQKAKNIQYF
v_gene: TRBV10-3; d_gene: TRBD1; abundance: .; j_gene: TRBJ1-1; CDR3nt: TGTGCCATCAGTGAGATTGAGGGGGCGAACACTGAAGCTTTCTTT; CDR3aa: CAISEIEGANTEAFF
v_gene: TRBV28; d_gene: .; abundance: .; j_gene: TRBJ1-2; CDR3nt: TGTGCCAGCAGTCCAAGGACGACTCTAACTAACTATGGCTACACCTTC; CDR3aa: CASSPRTTLTNYGYTF
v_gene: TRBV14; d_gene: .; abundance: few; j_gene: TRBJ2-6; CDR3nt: TGTGCCAGCAGCCAAGATTTATGGGCAGACTCTGGGGCCAACGTCCTGACTTTC; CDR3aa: CASSQDLWADSGANVLTF
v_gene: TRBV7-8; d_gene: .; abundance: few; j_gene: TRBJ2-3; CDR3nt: TGTGCCAGCAGCCTATTATTTGCTAGCACAGATACGCAGTATTTT; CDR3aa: CASSLLFASTDTQYF
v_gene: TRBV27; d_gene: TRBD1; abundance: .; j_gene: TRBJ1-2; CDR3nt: TGTGCCAGCAGCCAGGACAGGTCGGTTTACTATGGCTACACCTTC; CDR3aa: CASSQDRSVYYGYTF
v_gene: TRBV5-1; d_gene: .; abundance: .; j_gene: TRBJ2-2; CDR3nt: TGCGCCAGCAGCTTGGAGGCAGGGGTCACCGGGGAGCTGTTTTTT; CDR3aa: CASSLEAGVTGELFF
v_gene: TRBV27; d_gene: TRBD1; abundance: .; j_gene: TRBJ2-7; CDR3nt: TGTGCCAGCTGCGTATCGGGACAGGGCCACGAGCAGTACTTC; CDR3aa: CASCVSGQGHEQYF
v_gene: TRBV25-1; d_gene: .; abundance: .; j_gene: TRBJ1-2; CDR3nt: TGTGCCAGCAGTGAAGAAGGGGCAGAATCCTATGGCTACACCTTC; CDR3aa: CASSEEGAESYGYTF
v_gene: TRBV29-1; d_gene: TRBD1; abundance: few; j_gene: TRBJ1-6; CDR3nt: TGCAGCGGAAGGGACAGCAATTCACCCCTCCACTTT; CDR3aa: CSGRDSNSPLHF
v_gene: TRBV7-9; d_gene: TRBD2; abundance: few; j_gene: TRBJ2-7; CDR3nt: TGTGCCAGCAGCCTCGGCGGGAGTGAGTGGGACGAGCAGTACTTC; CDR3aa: CASSLGGSEWDEQYF
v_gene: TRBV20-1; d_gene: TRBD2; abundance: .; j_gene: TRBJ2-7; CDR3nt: TGCAGTGCCAACATTAGGGAGGCTAGCGGGCTCTACGAGCAGTACTTC; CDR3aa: CSANIREASGLYEQYF
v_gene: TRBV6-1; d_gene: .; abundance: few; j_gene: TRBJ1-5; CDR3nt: TGTGCCAGCAGTGAGTTTCAGCCCCAGCATTTT; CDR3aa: CASSEFQPQHF
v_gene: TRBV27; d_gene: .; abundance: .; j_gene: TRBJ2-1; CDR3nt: TGTGCCAGCGGCCCCCAGTACCGCAATGAGCAGTTCTTC; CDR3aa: CASGPQYRNEQFF